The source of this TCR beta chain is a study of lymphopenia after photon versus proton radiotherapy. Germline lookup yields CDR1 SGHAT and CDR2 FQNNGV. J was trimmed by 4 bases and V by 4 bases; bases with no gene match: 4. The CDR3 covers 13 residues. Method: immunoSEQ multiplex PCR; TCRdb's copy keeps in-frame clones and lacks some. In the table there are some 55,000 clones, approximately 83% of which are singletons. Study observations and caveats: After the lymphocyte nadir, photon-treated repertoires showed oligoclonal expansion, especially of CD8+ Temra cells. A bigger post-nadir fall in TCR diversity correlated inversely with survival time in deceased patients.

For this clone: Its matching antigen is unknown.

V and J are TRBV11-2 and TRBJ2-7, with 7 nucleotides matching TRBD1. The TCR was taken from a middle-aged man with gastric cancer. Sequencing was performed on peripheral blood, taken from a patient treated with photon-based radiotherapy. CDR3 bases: TGTGCCAGCAGCTCGGGACAGATTTACGAGCAGTACTTC. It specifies CASSSGQIYEQYF. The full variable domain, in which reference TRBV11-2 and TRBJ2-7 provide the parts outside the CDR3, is EAGVAQSPRYKIIEKRQSVAFWCNPISGHATLYWYQQILGQGPKLLIQFQNNGVVDDSQLPKDRFSAERLKGVDSTLKIQPAKLEDSAVYLCASSSGQIYEQYFGPGTRLTVT.